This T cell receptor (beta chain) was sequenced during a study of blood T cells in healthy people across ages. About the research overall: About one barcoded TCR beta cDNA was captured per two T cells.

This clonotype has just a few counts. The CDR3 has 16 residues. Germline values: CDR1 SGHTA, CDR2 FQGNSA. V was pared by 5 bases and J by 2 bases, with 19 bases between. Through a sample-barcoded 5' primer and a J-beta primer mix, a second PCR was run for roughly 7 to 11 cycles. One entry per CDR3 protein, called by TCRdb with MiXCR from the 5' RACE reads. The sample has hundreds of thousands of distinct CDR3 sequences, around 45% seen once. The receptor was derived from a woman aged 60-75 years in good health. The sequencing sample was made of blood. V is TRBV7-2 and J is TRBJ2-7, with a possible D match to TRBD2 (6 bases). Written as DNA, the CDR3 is TGTGCCAGCAGCAACCGGCTGGGCGGGGCCACCTACGAGCAGTACTTC. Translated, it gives CASSNRLGGATYEQYF. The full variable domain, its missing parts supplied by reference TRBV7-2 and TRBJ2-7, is GAGVSQSPSNKVTEKGKDVELRCDPISGHTALYWYRQSLGQGLEFLIYFQGNSAPDKSGLPSDRFSAERTGGSVSTLTIQRTQQEDSAVYLCASSNRLGGATYEQYFGPGTRLTVT.